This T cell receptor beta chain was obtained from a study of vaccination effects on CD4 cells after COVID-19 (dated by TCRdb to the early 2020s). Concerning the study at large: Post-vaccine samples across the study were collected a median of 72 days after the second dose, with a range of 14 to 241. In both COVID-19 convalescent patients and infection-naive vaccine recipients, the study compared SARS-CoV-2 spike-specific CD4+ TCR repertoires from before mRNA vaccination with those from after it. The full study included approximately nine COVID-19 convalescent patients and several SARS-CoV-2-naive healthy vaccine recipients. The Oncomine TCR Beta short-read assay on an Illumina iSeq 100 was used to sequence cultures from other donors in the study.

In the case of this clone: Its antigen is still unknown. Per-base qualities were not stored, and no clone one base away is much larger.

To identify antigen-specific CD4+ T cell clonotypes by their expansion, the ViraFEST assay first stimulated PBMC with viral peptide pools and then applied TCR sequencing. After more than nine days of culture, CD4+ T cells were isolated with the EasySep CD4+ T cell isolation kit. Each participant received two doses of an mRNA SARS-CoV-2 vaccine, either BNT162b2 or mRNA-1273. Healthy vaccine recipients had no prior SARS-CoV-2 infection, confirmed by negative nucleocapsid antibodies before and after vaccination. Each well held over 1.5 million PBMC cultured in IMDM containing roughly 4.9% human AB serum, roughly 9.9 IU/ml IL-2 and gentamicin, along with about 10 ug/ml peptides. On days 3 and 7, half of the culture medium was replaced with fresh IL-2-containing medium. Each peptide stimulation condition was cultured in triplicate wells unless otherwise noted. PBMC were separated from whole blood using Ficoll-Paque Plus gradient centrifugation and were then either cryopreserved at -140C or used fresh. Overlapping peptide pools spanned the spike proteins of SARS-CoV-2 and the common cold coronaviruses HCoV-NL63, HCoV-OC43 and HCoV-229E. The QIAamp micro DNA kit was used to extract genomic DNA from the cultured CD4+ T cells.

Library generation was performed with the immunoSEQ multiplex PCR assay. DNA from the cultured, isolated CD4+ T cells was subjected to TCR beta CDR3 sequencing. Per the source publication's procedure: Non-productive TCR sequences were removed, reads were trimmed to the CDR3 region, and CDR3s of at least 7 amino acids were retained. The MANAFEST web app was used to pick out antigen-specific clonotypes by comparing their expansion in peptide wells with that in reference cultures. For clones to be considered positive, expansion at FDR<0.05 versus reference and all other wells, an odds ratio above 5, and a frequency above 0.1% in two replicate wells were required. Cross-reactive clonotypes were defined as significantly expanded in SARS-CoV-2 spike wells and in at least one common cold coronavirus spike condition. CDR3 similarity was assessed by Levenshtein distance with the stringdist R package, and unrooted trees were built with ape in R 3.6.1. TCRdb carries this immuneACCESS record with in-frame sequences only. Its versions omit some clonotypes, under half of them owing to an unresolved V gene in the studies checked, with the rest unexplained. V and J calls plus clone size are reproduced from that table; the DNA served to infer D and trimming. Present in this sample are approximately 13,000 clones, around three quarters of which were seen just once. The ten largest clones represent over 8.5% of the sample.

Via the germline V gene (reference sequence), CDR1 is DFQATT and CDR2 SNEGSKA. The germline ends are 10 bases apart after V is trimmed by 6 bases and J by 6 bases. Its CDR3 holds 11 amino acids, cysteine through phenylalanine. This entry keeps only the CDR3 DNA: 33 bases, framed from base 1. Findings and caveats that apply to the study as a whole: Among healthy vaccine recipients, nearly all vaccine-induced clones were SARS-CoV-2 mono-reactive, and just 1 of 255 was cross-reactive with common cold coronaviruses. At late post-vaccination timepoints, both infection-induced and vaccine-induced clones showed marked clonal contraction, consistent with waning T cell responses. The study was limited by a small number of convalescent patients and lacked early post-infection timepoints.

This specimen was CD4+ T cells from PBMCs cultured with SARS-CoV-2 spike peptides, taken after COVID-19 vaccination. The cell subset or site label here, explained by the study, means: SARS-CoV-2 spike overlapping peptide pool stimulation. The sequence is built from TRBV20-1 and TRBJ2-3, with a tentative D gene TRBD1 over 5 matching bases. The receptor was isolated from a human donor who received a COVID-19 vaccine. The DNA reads TGCAGTGCCGACTCAGGGGATACGCAGTATTTT. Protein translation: CSADSGDTQYF.